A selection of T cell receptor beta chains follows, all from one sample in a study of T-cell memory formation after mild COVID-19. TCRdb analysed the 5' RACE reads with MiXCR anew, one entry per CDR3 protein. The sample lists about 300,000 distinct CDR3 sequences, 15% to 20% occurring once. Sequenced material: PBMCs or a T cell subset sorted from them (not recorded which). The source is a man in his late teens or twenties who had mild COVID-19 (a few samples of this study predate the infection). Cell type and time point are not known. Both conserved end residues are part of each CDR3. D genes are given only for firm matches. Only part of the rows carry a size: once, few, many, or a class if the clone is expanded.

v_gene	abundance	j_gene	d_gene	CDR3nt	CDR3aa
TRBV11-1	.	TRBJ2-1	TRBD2	TGTGCCAGCAGCTTAGTGCGACTAGCGGACAATGAGCAGTTCTTC	CASSLVRLADNEQFF
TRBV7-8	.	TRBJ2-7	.	TGTGCCAGCAGCGAAGGGGTAGGGGGTACCTCCTACGAGCAGTACTTC	CASSEGVGGTSYEQYF
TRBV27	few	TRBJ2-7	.	TGTGCCAGCACCTTTTGGGGCGGGGCCAGGGGCTACTCCTACGAGCAGTACTTC	CASTFWGGARGYSYEQYF
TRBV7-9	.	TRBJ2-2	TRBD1	TGTGCCAGCAGCATACTACGTCCCGGGACAGGGTTCCACAACACGAACACCGGGGAGCTGTTTTTT	CASSILRPGTGFHNTNTGELFF
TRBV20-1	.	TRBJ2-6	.	TGCAGTGCTACCAAGGGGAGGTCGGGGGCCAACGTCCTGACTTTC	CSATKGRSGANVLTF
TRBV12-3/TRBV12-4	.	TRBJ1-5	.	TGTGCCAGCAGTTTAAATACACGGGATAGCAATCAGCCCCAGCATTTT	CASSLNTRDSNQPQHF
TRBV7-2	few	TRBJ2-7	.	TGTGCCAGCAGCTTGTTACAATCGCGACCGCTGAAGCAGTACTTC	CASSLLQSRPLKQYF
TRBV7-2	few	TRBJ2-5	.	TGTGCCAGCAGCTTCAATACAGGCCAAGAGACCCAGTACTTC	CASSFNTGQETQYF
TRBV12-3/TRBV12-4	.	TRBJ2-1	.	TGTGCCAGCAGTTTAGCGGTGGTTGAGCAGTTCTTC	CASSLAVVEQFF
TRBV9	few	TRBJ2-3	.	TGTGCCAGCAGCGTTATGGCCACAGGTGCTAGCACAGATACGCAGTATTTT	CASSVMATGASTDTQYF
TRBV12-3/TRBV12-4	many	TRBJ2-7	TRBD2	TGTGCCAGCAGTTTCGGGACTAGCGCGGGCGAGCAGTACTTC	CASSFGTSAGEQYF
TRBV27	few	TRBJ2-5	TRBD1	TGTGCCAGCAGTTATGCGGGGACAGGAGAGACCCAGTACTTC	CASSYAGTGETQYF
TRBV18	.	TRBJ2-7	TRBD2	TGTGCCAGCTCACCCTTGACTAGCGGGGGTGACGAGCAGTACTTC	CASSPLTSGGDEQYF
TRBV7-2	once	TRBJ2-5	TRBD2	TGTGCCAGCAGCTCGCTGACGGGAGGGCAGACCCAGTACTTC	CASSSLTGGQTQYF
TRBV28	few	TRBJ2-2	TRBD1	TGTGCCAGCAGAGGGACAGGGGGAACCGGGGAGCTGTTTTTT	CASRGTGGTGELFF
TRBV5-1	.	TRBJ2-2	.	TGCGCCAGCAGCTTGGAACCCGGGGCCTACACCGGGGAGCTGTTTTTT	CASSLEPGAYTGELFF